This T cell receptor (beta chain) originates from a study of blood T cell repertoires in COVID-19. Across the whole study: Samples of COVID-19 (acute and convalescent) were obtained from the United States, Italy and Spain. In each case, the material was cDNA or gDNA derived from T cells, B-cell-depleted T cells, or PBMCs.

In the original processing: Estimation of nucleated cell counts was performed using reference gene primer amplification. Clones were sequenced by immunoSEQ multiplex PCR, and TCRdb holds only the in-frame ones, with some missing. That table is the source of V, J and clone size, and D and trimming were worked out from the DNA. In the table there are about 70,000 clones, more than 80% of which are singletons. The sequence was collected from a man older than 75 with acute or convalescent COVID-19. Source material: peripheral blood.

CDR3 amino acids: CASSGQGRIQPQHF. CDR3 nucleotides: TGTGCCAGCAGCGGACAGGGAAGAATCCAGCCCCAGCATTTT. V gene TRBV9 combines with J gene TRBJ1-5; 7 bases are a match to TRBD1. This CDR3 is 14 amino acids long. CDR1 and CDR2 (germline): SGDLS, YYNGEE. V gave up 3 bases and J gave up 7 bases; unmatched junction bases: 7.